This T cell receptor beta chain was identified during a study of blood T cell repertoires in COVID-19. Deletions cut 1 base from V and 4 bases from J, with 13 bases between. Germline CDR1 is SEHNR and CDR2 is FQNEAQ (reference sequence). CDR3 length: 15 amino acids. Libraries were prepared by immunoSEQ multiplex PCR; TCRdb keeps only in-frame clonotypes and omits some of them. The table shows 390,000 or so clones, with less than 90% occurring only once. What was sequenced was PBMCs or T cells enriched from blood (not recorded which). The chain employs TRBV7-9 and TRBJ1-2; a possible D gene is TRBD1 (5 bases). The clonotype originates from a woman aged 45-59 years who had recovered from COVID-19. The CDR3 DNA reads TGTGCCAGCAGCTTAGAGGGCAGGGTTGTCTATGGCTACACCTTC. The encoded protein is CASSLEGRVVYGYTF.